One and the same sample provided the 32 T cell receptor beta chains below, sequenced in a study of response to subunit inactivated influenza vaccine. TCRdb redid the calling of the RT-PCR reads with MiXCR, one entry per CDR3 protein. The sample holds 500,000 to 600,000 distinct CDR3 sequences, approximately 15% seen once. The sequenced sample was CD4+ T cells sorted from PBMCs, obtained roughly 24 months after vaccination. The receptors stem from a man aged 50 to 75 who received an inactivated influenza vaccine.

This clonotype appeared a few times. The chain carries TRBV6-2 or TRBV6-3 and TRBJ2-7, with a tentative D call TRBD2 (5 bases). Germline CDR1 is MNHEY and CDR2 is SVGEGT. This CDR3 is built from 15 residues. The V end was cut by 0 bases, the J end by 6 bases, with 15 bases between. The CDR3 is CASSYSMSTGIEQYF. CDR3 bases: TGTGCCAGCAGTTACTCGATGAGTACGGGGATCGAGCAGTACTTC.

The V and J genes are TRBV20-1 and TRBJ2-5; TRBD1 agrees at 7 bases. The CDR3 totals 15 residues. V lost 7 bases and J lost 0; bases outside the gene matches: 11. Germline CDR1 and CDR2: DFQATT and SNEGSKA (reference sequence). The CDR3, as DNA: TGCAGTGGCCTCCCGGTCGACAGGGACCAAGAGACCCAGTACTTC. Residues: CSGLPVDRDQETQYF.

This clonotype was picked up many times. The V gene is TRBV6-5, the J gene TRBJ2-1, with 9 positions matching TRBD2. The ends lost 2 bases at V and 3 bases at J; junction bases unmatched: 2. CDR1 is MNHEY and CDR2 is SVGAGI in the germline V gene. The CDR3 has 15 amino acids. This CDR3 is CASSYGGRVYNEQFF. The CDR3 coding sequence is TGTGCCAGCAGTTACGGCGGGAGGGTCTACAATGAGCAGTTCTTC.

The chain combines TRBV12-3 or TRBV12-4 with TRBJ1-6; D is uncertain. Trimming removed 3 bases from V and 9 bases from J, with 15 bases in between. The CDR3 contains 15 residues. CDR3 nucleotides: TGTGCCAGCAGTTTGAGGTCGGGGTTAGGTTCACCCCTCCACTTT. As protein: CASSLRSGLGSPLHF.

This clonotype was counted a few times. The rearrangement links TRBV5-1 to TRBJ2-3; no definite D call. V shed 6 bases and J shed 2 bases, with 10 bases lying between them. The CDR3 sequence is 13 residues long. Germline V gene sequence: CDR1 SGHRS, CDR2 YFSETQ. The CDR3 protein is CASNVGVTDTQYF. The CDR3 region has the DNA TGCGCCAGCAACGTAGGTGTCACAGATACGCAGTATTTT.

This clonotype has just a few counts. In DNA, the CDR3 is TGTGCCAGCAGTTACGGGGACAGCTCCTACGAGCAGTACTTC. Protein sequence: CASSYGDSSYEQYF. The chain couples TRBV6-5 to TRBJ2-7, with TRBD1 identical over 7 bases. CDR1 and CDR2 from the germline V gene are MNHEY and SVGAGI. This CDR3 spans 14 amino acids. Trimming at V came to 2 bases and at J to 0 bases, leaving 1 base not matched to a gene.

This clonotype was counted a few times. This rearrangement joins TRBV12-3 or TRBV12-4 to TRBJ1-2; D perhaps matches TRBD1 (5 bases). Trimming cost V 6 bases and J 0 bases, with 14 bases left between them. The length of the CDR3 is 15 residues. CDR3 in amino acids: CASSKPGLANYGYTF. The DNA for the CDR3 is TGTGCCAGCAGCAAACCGGGGCTAGCTAACTATGGCTACACCTTC.

The chain combines TRBV20-1 with TRBJ2-3; 11 bases line up with TRBD2. There are 14 residues in the CDR3. The germline CDR1 and CDR2 sequences are DFQATT and SNEGSKA (reference sequence). V lost 6 bases to trimming and J lost 4 bases; unmatched junction nucleotides: 6. The DNA of the CDR3 is TGCAGTGCCGCCACTAGCGGGAGCCCAGATACGCAGTATTTT. Its translation is CSAATSGSPDTQYF.

The chain has TRBV29-1 and TRBJ2-3; TRBD2 is a possible D gene (5 bases). This CDR3 is 13 amino acids long. Germline loops: CDR1 SQVTM, CDR2 ANQGSEA. Trimming stripped 4 bases from V and 2 bases from J, with 10 bases between. The CDR3 is CSVGKGATDTQYF. CDR3 nucleotide sequence: TGCAGCGTTGGAAAGGGAGCCACAGATACGCAGTATTTT.

In this sample, this clonotype turned up a few times. The rearrangement uses TRBV20-1 and TRBJ2-1; D may be TRBD2 (5 bases). Germline V gives CDR1 DFQATT, CDR2 SNEGSKA (reference sequence). Trimming stripped 0 bases from V and 2 bases from J, with 11 bases between. The CDR3 has 15 residues. This CDR3 is CSARDPGSAYNEQFF. CDR3 DNA: TGCAGTGCTAGAGATCCGGGGAGCGCCTACAATGAGCAGTTCTTC.

The chain combines TRBV27 with TRBJ1-5, with D perhaps TRBD1 (5 bases). The CDR3 runs to 15 residues. Deletions cut 6 bases from V and 1 base from J, with 13 bases between. CDR1 and CDR2 from the germline V gene are MNHEY and SMNVEV (reference sequence). CDR3 residues: CASRGNRRSNQPQHF. The DNA for the CDR3 is TGTGCCAGCAGGGGGAACAGGAGAAGCAATCAGCCCCAGCATTTT.

This clonotype was seen only a few times. This chain uses TRBV6-2 or TRBV6-3 with TRBJ2-3; D possibly uses TRBD1 or TRBD2 (5 bases each). The CDR3 sequence is 17 residues long. Germline V gene lookup returns CDR1 MNHEY and CDR2 SVGEGT. V was shortened by 7 bases and J by 4 bases, with 24 bases between the two germline ends. CDR3 loop: CASNPFPGTATSDTQYF. The CDR3 coding sequence is TGTGCCAGCAACCCTTTTCCCGGGACGGCAACGTCAGATACGCAGTATTTT.

The chain has TRBV10-3 and TRBJ1-2; D is perhaps TRBD1 (6 bases). With 7 bases removed from V and 8 bases from J, the gap between germline ends came to 17 bases. This CDR3 comprises 13 residues. The germline gives CDR1 ENHRY, CDR2 SYGVKD. CDR3 loop: CAITFDRTGGYTF. As DNA, the CDR3 is TGTGCCATCACCTTCGACAGGACTGGGGGCTACACCTTC.

This clonotype was picked up a small number of times. This chain uses TRBV6-2 or TRBV6-3 with TRBJ2-2, with 14 bases lining up with TRBD2. Germline V gives CDR1 MNHEY, CDR2 SVGEGT. V lost 7 bases and J lost 6; bases outside the gene matches: 4. CDR3 length equals 15 residues. Written as DNA, the CDR3 is TGTGCCAGCAAACCGGGACTAGCGGGAGCCGGGGAGCTGTTTTTT. Its protein is CASKPGLAGAGELFF.

The rearrangement uses TRBV27 and TRBJ2-1; TRBD1 might be the D (5 bases). Per germline, CDR1 MNHEY and CDR2 SMNVEV (reference sequence). V gave up 6 bases and J gave up 2 bases, with 14 bases separating them. The CDR3 runs to 15 residues. CDR3 in DNA: TGTGCCAGCAGCTCAATCAAGGGGACCTACAATGAGCAGTTCTTC. Translation: CASSSIKGTYNEQFF.

V is TRBV2 and J is TRBJ1-1; D uncertain. V was cut by 6 bases and J by 1 base, with 15 bases left in between. CDR3 length equals 15 residues. The germline CDR1 and CDR2 sequences are SNHLY and FYNNEI. The CDR3 DNA sequence: TGTGCCAGCAGGAATCGAGGGTCCGGGAACACTGAAGCTTTCTTT. It codes for CASRNRGSGNTEAFF.

This clonotype qualifies as medium-sized. The J gene is TRBJ1-2, the V gene TRBV12-3 or TRBV12-4; 8 bases fit TRBD1. The CDR3 runs to 15 residues. J was trimmed by 0 bases and V by 4 bases; bases with no gene match: 4. The CDR3 spells CASSSRGQANYGYTF. The CDR3 DNA reads as TGTGCCAGCAGTTCCCGGGGACAGGCTAACTATGGCTACACCTTC.

This clonotype was detected only once. V usage is TRBV4-3 and J usage is TRBJ1-1, with 8 bases fitting TRBD1. The CDR3 spans 15 residues. The junction had 7 bases not matched to a gene; V was cut back by 4 bases and J by 3 bases. From germline, CDR1 is LGHNA and CDR2 YSLEER. CDR3 nucleotides: TGCGCCAGCAGCCTCCCTCGACAGGGGTACACTGAAGCTTTCTTT. Encoded protein: CASSLPRQGYTEAFF.

This clonotype was seen repeatedly, ten times or more. The chain carries TRBV20-1 and TRBJ2-3; D perhaps matches TRBD2 (6 bases). Germline values: CDR1 DFQATT, CDR2 SNEGSKA (reference sequence). V lost 4 bases and J 5 bases, leaving 16 bases between the germline ends. This CDR3 spans 14 amino acids. The DNA of the CDR3 is TGCAGTGCTATCCGGGACTCTCAGCGAGATACGCAGTATTTT. Its translation is CSAIRDSQRDTQYF.

This clonotype was counted a few times. J is TRBJ2-7 and V is TRBV10-3, with D hard to call. V lost 3 bases and J 6 bases, leaving 6 bases between the germline ends. This CDR3 has 11 residues. The V gene's germline CDR1 is ENHRY and CDR2 SYGVKD. CDR3 region: CAISEGFEQYF. The CDR3 DNA follows: TGTGCCATCAGTGAAGGTTTCGAGCAGTACTTC.

The chain joins TRBV29-1 to TRBJ2-1; 9 positions match TRBD2. Trimming removed 1 base from V and 4 bases from J; junction bases left unmatched: 5. The CDR3 consists of 15 residues. Looked up from germline, CDR1 is SQVTM and CDR2 is ANQGSEA. CDR3 DNA: TGCAGCGTTGAAGGCGGGAGGGCCGGGTACAATGAGCAGTTCTTC. This codes for CSVEGGRAGYNEQFF.

The chain links TRBV9 to TRBJ2-1, with TRBD1 identical over 10 bases. With 3 bases clipped from V and 5 bases from J, the junction kept 5 bases outside the gene matches. Per the germline V gene, CDR1 is SGDLS and CDR2 is YYNGEE. This CDR3 region has 15 residues. The CDR3 region has the DNA TGTGCCAGCAGCGGCACCGGGACAGGGGACAATGAGCAGTTCTTC. This sequence encodes CASSGTGTGDNEQFF. Drawing the rest from reference TRBV9 and TRBJ2-1, the complete variable domain is DSGVTQTPKHLITATGQRVTLRCSPRSGDLSVYWYQQSLDQGLQFLIQYYNGEERAKGNILERFSAQQFPDLHSELNLSSLELGDSALYFCASSGTGTGDNEQFFGPGTRLTVL.

This rearrangement joins TRBV20-1 to TRBJ2-7; 13 nucleotides match TRBD2. The CDR3 consists of 13 residues. Germline lookup yields CDR1 DFQATT and CDR2 SNEGSKA (reference sequence). With 7 bases clipped from V and 3 bases from J, the junction kept 3 bases outside the gene matches. The CDR3 region is CSGTSGGYYEQYF. The CDR3 bases are TGCAGTGGGACTAGCGGGGGATACTACGAGCAGTACTTC.

Only a few counts were recorded for this clonotype. The chain couples TRBV7-9 to TRBJ2-1, with D maybe TRBD2 (6 bases). V gave up 0 bases and J gave up 16 bases, with 13 bases separating them. This CDR3 has 12 amino acids. Per germline, CDR1 SEHNR and CDR2 FQNEAQ (reference sequence). This CDR3 reads CASSLAGGTGFF. The CDR3 bases are TGTGCCAGCAGCTTAGCGGGCGGGACGGGATTCTTC.

V and J are TRBV12-3 or TRBV12-4 and TRBJ2-1; D gene ambiguous. The CDR3 sequence is 16 residues long. V was shortened by 0 bases and J by 0 bases, with 9 bases between the two germline ends. The CDR3 nucleotides are TGTGCCAGCAGTTTAGCGCTAAAGGACTCCTACAATGAGCAGTTCTTC. It specifies CASSLALKDSYNEQFF.

The V gene is TRBV12-3 or TRBV12-4, the J gene TRBJ2-1; D not resolved. V shed 4 bases and J shed 0 bases, with 10 bases lying between them. CDR3 length: 15 residues. This chain's CDR3 is CASSWTESSYNEQFF. In nucleotides, the CDR3 is TGTGCCAGCAGTTGGACGGAGAGCTCCTACAATGAGCAGTTCTTC.

The genes are TRBV18 and TRBJ2-7, with D hard to call. V gave up 3 bases and J gave up 2 bases, with 8 bases separating them. Germline lookup yields CDR1 KGHSH and CDR2 LQKENI. The CDR3 extends over 13 amino acids. The CDR3 DNA sequence: TGTGCCAGCTCACCTGCGGCGGCCTACGAGCAGTACTTC. It encodes CASSPAAAYEQYF. Using reference TRBV18 and TRBJ2-7 for the parts outside the CDR3, the full variable domain is NAGVMQNPRHLVRRRGQEARLRCSPMKGHSHVYWYRQLPEEGLKFMVYLQKENIIDESGMPKERFSAEFPKEGPSILRIQQVVRGDSAAYFCASSPAAAYEQYFGPGTRLTVT.

The rearrangement links TRBV3-1 to TRBJ1-2; D uncertain. The CDR3 has 13 amino acids. Trimming shortened V by 1 base and J by 8 bases, and 11 bases separated the two germline ends. The germline V gene encodes CDR1 LGHDT and CDR2 YNNKEL (reference sequence). In nucleotides, the CDR3 is TGTGCCAGCAGCCAAGGGAGCCCGAGGGGCTACACCTTC. Its translation: CASSQGSPRGYTF.

V gene TRBV20-1 combines with J gene TRBJ2-7; D possibly corresponds to TRBD1 (6 bases). The CDR3 extends over 12 amino acids. V lost 3 bases, J lost 3 bases, and 9 bases lay in between. The germline V gene encodes CDR1 DFQATT and CDR2 SNEGSKA (reference sequence). As DNA, the CDR3 is TGCAGTGCTAGGGGGGACAACTACGAGCAGTACTTC. Its translation: CSARGDNYEQYF.

A few counts support this clonotype. This chain joins TRBV20-1 and TRBJ2-7, with D hard to call. V lost 2 bases to trimming and J lost 4 bases, with 18 bases between them. The CDR3 is 15 amino acids. The germline V gene encodes CDR1 DFQATT and CDR2 SNEGSKA (reference sequence). The CDR3 protein is CSARTGAAKQYEQYF. The CDR3 region has the DNA TGCAGTGCTAGAACGGGTGCAGCCAAGCAATACGAGCAGTACTTC.

This clonotype showed up just a few times. The chain carries TRBV20-1 and TRBJ1-5; D gene unclear. The CDR3 contains 13 residues. Between the trimmed V and J ends, which lost 0 bases and 7 bases, there was a span of 10 bases. The germline V gene has CDR1 DFQATT and CDR2 SNEGSKA (reference sequence). CDR3 in DNA: TGCAGTGCTAGAGAGGTCAGTGGGCAGCCCCAGCATTTT. This sequence encodes CSAREVSGQPQHF.

This clonotype was seen more than once but under ten times. The chain is built from TRBV6-1 and TRBJ2-7; the match to TRBD1 covers 10 bases. There are 16 residues in the CDR3. V trimming: 0 bases; J trimming: 3 bases; junction bases outside the gene matches: 5. Germline CDR1 is MNHNS and CDR2 is SASEGT. Written as DNA, the CDR3 is TGTGCCAGCAGTGAAGCATTGGGACAGGGGAACTACGAGCAGTACTTC. It yields the protein CASSEALGQGNYEQYF.